This T cell receptor (beta chain) emerged from a study of tissue T cells after allogeneic stem cell transplantation (dated by TCRdb to the early 2020s). For the study in its entirety: The study profiled TCR beta repertoires in many tissues obtained from research autopsies of patients with and without GVHD, and also in mouse models of GVHD. The human arm was conducted as a prospective observational study, and neither blinding nor randomization was performed.

A note on this clone: Its antigen is unknown. Here, both gene names and germline sequences come from the mouse. The read falls 1 residue short of the CDR3 end, and the missing part is taken from the germline J gene.

V lost 0 bases and J lost 0 bases; the stretch between them is 4 bases long. From cysteine to phenylalanine, the CDR3 is 14 amino acids long. Of the CDR3's DNA, 39 bases were read; they are in frame from base 1. CDR1 and CDR2 (KGHPV, FQNQEV) derive from the germline V gene (reference sequence). The study at large found these results: Sampling depth was acknowledged as a limitation, and the patient cohort was both small and clinically heterogeneous. Only a few T cell clones appeared in more than one patient, yet motif-based clustering showed tissue-specific repertoire signatures that were shared between patients. Within patients, how anatomically similar tissues were was a major factor shaping TCR repertoire composition, regardless of disease or transplant status. The study did not determine which tissue TCRs were alloreactive or antigen-specific, and some clones might have been persisting host cells. In both patients and mice, only a limited portion of the TCR repertoire detected in tissues was captured by blood and spleen T cells.

The receptor library was made with the immunoSEQ multiplex PCR assay. TCRbeta CDR3 sequencing was performed at survey depth by Adaptive Biotechnologies, and CDR3 sequences, V/J genes, productive frequency and template counts were reported. TCR beta CDR3 regions were amplified from genomic DNA instead of RNA. The study's own analysis went as follows. Pairwise repertoire overlap between tissues was quantified with Jensen-Shannon divergence, where 1 means complete divergence and 0 identical. Tissues were clustered by single-linkage agglomerative hierarchical clustering of pairwise JSD values, and the clustering results were displayed as dendrograms. All patient samples were analyzed with GLIPH2 using simulation_depth 1000, kmer_min_depth 3 and cdr3_length_cutoff 8, and only groups containing more than two unique CDR3s were kept. A standardized tissue-overlap score extrapolated Jaccard GLIPH-group overlap across patients to a standard repertoire size of 1000 clones. To look at how diversity was associated with clinical or experimental variables, linear mixed-effect models were used, with tissue treated as a fixed effect and individual treated as a random effect. Imported from immuneACCESS, the table was reduced by TCRdb to in-frame sequences with V and J called. These copies leave out some clones; in studies compared against another copy, an unresolved V gene accounts for under half, and the cause of the remainder is not known. The V and J calls and clone size were taken over from that table, and D and trimming were inferred from the DNA. The sample table shows 8,500 to 9,000 clones, and less than 55% are seen once. The top ten constitute roughly 1.5% of the sample.

In the paper's terms, the time point label means: mouse harvest day 7 after allogeneic transplant. Mouse grafts combined 10^7 T-cell-depleted bone marrow cells with 10^6 splenic CD5+ T cells, given via tail vein injection. A major MHC-mismatch B6 (H2b) into BALB/c (H2d) model was used to model mouse GVHD, and tissues were profiled at day 7 or 14. Mouse tissues and retro-orbital blood were harvested on day 7 or 14 post-transplant using separate sterile tools per animal; livers were flushed beforehand. Before genomic DNA isolation with the DNeasy Blood & Tissue Kit, mouse tissues were minced using razor blades in buffered saline.

The sequence links TRBV26 to TRBJ2-4; the D gene cannot be named for sure. The TCR was taken from a female BALB/c mouse given C57BL/6 T cells with graft-versus-host disease after an allogeneic hematopoietic cell transplant. What was sequenced was skin. Partial CDR3 DNA: TGTGCCAGCAGTCTGTCGACAAGTCAAAACACCTTGTAC. It codes for CASSLSTSQNTLY. The full CDR3 is CASSLSTSQNTLYF.